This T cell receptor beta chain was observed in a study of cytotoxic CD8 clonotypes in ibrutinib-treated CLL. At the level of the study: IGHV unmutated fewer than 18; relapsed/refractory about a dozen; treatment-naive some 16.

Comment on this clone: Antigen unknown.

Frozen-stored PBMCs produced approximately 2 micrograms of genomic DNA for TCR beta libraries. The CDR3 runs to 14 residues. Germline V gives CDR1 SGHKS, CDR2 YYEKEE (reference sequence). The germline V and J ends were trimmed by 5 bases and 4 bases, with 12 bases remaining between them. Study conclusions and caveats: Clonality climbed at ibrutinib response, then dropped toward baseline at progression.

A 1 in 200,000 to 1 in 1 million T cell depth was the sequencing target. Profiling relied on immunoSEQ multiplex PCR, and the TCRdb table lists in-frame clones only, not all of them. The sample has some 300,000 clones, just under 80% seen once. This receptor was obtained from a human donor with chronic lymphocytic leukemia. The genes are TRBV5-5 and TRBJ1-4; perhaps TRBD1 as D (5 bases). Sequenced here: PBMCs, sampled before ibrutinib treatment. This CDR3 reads CASRRQILNEKLFF. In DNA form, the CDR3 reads TGTGCCAGCAGGCGACAGATCCTTAATGAAAAACTGTTTTTT.